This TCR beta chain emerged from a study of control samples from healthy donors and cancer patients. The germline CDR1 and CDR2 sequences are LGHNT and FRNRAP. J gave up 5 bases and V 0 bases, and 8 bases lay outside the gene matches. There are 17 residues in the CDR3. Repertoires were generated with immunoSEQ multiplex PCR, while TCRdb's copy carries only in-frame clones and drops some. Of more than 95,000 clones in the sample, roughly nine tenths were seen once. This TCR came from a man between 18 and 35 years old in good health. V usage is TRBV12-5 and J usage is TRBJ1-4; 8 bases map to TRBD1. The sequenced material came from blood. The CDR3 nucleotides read TGTGCTAGTGGTTTGGTACCTTGGGACAGGAGAAATGAAAAACTGTTTTTT. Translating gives CASGLVPWDRRNEKLFF.